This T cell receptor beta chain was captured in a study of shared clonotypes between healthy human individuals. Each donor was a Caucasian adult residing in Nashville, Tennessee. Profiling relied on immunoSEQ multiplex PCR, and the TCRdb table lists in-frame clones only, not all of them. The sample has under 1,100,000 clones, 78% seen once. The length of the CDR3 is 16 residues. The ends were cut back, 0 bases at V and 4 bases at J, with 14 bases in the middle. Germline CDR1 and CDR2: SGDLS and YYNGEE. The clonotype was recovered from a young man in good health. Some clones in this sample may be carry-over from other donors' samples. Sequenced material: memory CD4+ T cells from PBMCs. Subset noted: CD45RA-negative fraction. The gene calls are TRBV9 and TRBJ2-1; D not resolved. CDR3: CASSVGATQAYNEQFF. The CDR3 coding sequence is TGTGCCAGCAGCGTAGGCGCCACCCAGGCTTACAATGAGCAGTTCTTC.